The 23 T cell receptor beta chains listed next were all sequenced from one sample in a study of metastatic and nonmetastatic thyroid tumors. TCRdb used MiXCR to call clones anew from the PCR reads. Of about 92,000 clones listed, around 14% were seen once; the top ten hold 3.6%. Thyroid surgery was preceded by no treatment in any patient. Sequencing was performed on blood. The source of these receptors is a female donor with papillary thyroid cancer or a benign thyroid nodule (not recorded which). Some clones in this sample may be carry-over from other donors' samples.

About this clone: This could be a read error, since a much larger clone is one nucleotide away. V gene TRBV9 combines with J gene TRBJ1-4, with 9 bases lining up with TRBD1. Germline V lookup: CDR1 SGDLS, CDR2 YYNGEE. V dropped 0 bases and J dropped 4; count of bases not matched to a gene: 7. CDR3 length: 17 residues. The CDR3 DNA reads TGTGCCAGCAGCGTAGCGGGGACAGGGAGGGATAATGAAAAACTGTTTTTT. Protein sequence: CASSVAGTGRDNEKLFF.

The chain has TRBV20-1 and TRBJ2-1; TRBD1 aligns across 7 bases. This CDR3 has 18 amino acids. Germline CDR1 is DFQATT and CDR2 is SNEGSKA (reference sequence). The J segment lost 4 bases and the V segment lost 5 bases, leaving 20 bases of the junction unmatched. CDR3 nucleotide sequence: TGCAGTGCTCAGGAGTTTGATGCTAAACAGGGGCTTTACAATGAGCAGTTCTTC. Amino acids: CSAQEFDAKQGLYNEQFF.

On this clone: A much larger clonotype is one base distant, so this may be a read error. Without the conserved terminal phenylalanine or tryptophan, this CDR3 likely stems from a read error. This sequence joins TRBV7-9 and TRBJ2-3, with D uncertain. This CDR3 is built from 14 residues. V lost 6 bases and J 3 bases, leaving 13 bases between the germline ends. From germline, CDR1 is SEHNR and CDR2 FQNEAQ (reference sequence). CDR3 amino acids: CASSSSSVTDTQYL. The CDR3 coding sequence is TGTGCCAGCAGTTCTAGTAGTGTGACAGATACGCAGTATTTA.

A remark on this clone: Within the sample, other DNA sequences also encode this same CDR3. The chain links TRBV2 to TRBJ1-1, with D perhaps TRBD1 (6 bases). V lost 4 bases, J lost 3 bases, and 15 bases lay in between. Germline V lookup: CDR1 SNHLY, CDR2 FYNNEI. There are 15 residues in the CDR3. The CDR3 loop is CASSAIDGGHTEAFF. Here the CDR3 DNA reads TGTGCCAGCAGTGCTATTGACGGGGGGCACACTGAAGCTTTCTTT. The entire variable domain, with the rest obtained from reference TRBV2 and TRBJ1-1, is as follows: EPEVTQTPSHQVTQMGQEVILRCVPISNHLYFYWYRQILGQKVEFLVSFYNNEISEKSEIFDDQFSVERPDGSNFTLKIRSTKLEDSAMYFCASSAIDGGHTEAFFGQGTRLTVV.

This clone was recorded at least ten times. The chain has TRBV18 and TRBJ2-7; the match to TRBD1 covers 9 bases. The CDR3 is 15 amino acids. With V trimmed by 3 bases and J by 7 bases, 10 bases remained unmatched. Germline loops: CDR1 KGHSH, CDR2 LQKENI. The CDR3 loop is CASSPSGGQGGEQYF. CDR3 nucleotides: TGTGCCAGCTCACCTTCGGGGGGACAGGGAGGGGAGCAGTACTTC.

This clone was seen repeatedly, ten times or more. The chain links TRBV20-1 to TRBJ2-3; the D gene could be TRBD1 or TRBD2 (5 bases each). The CDR3 has 15 amino acids. Per the germline V gene, CDR1 is DFQATT and CDR2 is SNEGSKA (reference sequence). V dropped 1 base and J dropped 4 bases, with 15 bases sitting between them. The CDR3 DNA is TGCAGTGCTAGAGGGGTGCTCGGGGCGGCAGATACGCAGTATTTT. It is translated as CSARGVLGAADTQYF.

In this sample, this clone turned up many times. V gene TRBV28 combines with J gene TRBJ1-6; D is perhaps TRBD1 (6 bases). V shed 6 bases and J shed 2 bases, with 23 bases lying between them. This CDR3 comprises 19 residues. Germline CDR1 reads MDHEN; CDR2 reads SYDVKM. CDR3 amino acids: CASRPRGLLRVAYNSPLHF. The DNA of the CDR3 is TGTGCCAGCAGGCCCCGGGGGCTCCTGAGAGTCGCCTATAATTCACCCCTCCACTTT.

V gene TRBV4-1 combines with J gene TRBJ2-3; 7 nucleotides match TRBD1. CDR3 size: 17 residues. Germline V lookup: CDR1 MGHRA, CDR2 YSYEKL. V lost 4 bases and J lost 3; bases outside the gene matches: 13. DNA of the CDR3: TGCGCCAGCAGCCCACAGCACCGGGACAGAGGAACAGATACGCAGTATTTT. Amino acid sequence: CASSPQHRDRGTDTQYF.

This clone was detected many times. The chain's CDR3 is CASSVARSGGGYTF. CDR3 nucleotides: TGTGCCAGCAGCGTAGCTAGGTCAGGGGGTGGCTACACCTTC. This chain connects TRBV9 to TRBJ1-2; 7 bases match TRBD1. V lost 0 bases to trimming and J lost 7 bases; unmatched junction nucleotides: 6. In germline, CDR1 is SGDLS, CDR2 YYNGEE. The CDR3 is 14 amino acids.

As regards this clone: An end of the junction does not agree with germline; a read error may underlie this. J is TRBJ2-2 and V is TRBV20-1; D tentatively fits TRBD1 or TRBD2 (5 bases each). Germline lookup yields CDR1 DFQATT and CDR2 SNEGSKA (reference sequence). CDR3 length: 13 residues. In nucleotides, the CDR3 is TGCAGTGCTAGGGACATCCCCACCGGGGACCTGCTTTTT. Protein product: CSARDIPTGDLLF.

This clone came up many times. The rearrangement joins TRBV27 to TRBJ2-1; 8 bases match TRBD2. With V trimmed by 6 bases and J by 8 bases, 9 bases remained unmatched. Germline V gene sequence: CDR1 MNHEY, CDR2 SMNVEV (reference sequence). The length of the CDR3 is 14 residues. The CDR3 DNA reads TGTGCCAGCAGCTTGACCCCGGGGGGGGATGAGCAGTTCTTC. It yields the protein CASSLTPGGDEQFF.

As to this clone: With a much larger clone just one base away, this may be a read error. Since no conserved phenylalanine or tryptophan closes the CDR3, a read error is the likely cause. V is TRBV7-3 and J is TRBJ1-2; the D gene is possibly TRBD1 (5 bases). Germline CDR1 reads SGHTA; CDR2 reads FQGTGA. CDR3 length: 14 amino acids. V was shortened by 6 bases and J by 8 bases, with 19 bases between the two germline ends. CDR3 nucleotides: TGTGCCAGCAGACTAGGGGCGGCCCCGGGGGGCTACACCCTC. Amino acid sequence: CASRLGAAPGGYTL.

In its sample, this clone was seen many times. The chain carries TRBV6-1 and TRBJ1-1; D might be TRBD1 (6 bases). The germline CDR1 and CDR2 sequences are MNHNS and SASEGT. CDR3 length equals 16 residues. Trimming removed 2 bases from V and 1 base from J, with 14 bases in between. This CDR3 is CASSEKAGDGNTEAFF. CDR3 DNA: TGTGCCAGCAGTGAAAAAGCAGGGGACGGGAACACTGAAGCTTTCTTT.

This clone was counted at least ten times. A read error may account for a junction end that differs from germline. Other DNA sequences in this specimen translate into the identical CDR3. This chain uses TRBV12-3 or TRBV12-4 with TRBJ1-2; 8 bases align to TRBD1. The CDR3 runs 14 residues. CDR3 residues: CASSPTGADYGYTF. The CDR3 bases are TGCGCCAGCAGTCCGACAGGGGCCGACTATGGCTACACCTTC.

This clone was counted only a few times. The chain uses TRBV5-1 and TRBJ1-1; the D gene is possibly TRBD1 (5 bases). The CDR3 is made up of 16 amino acids. V gave up 4 bases and J gave up 3 bases, with 19 bases separating them. Germline V gene sequence: CDR1 SGHRS, CDR2 YFSETQ. This CDR3 reads CASSRRGGQGDTEAFF. DNA of the CDR3: TGCGCCAGCAGCCGGAGGGGAGGGCAGGGAGACACTGAAGCTTTCTTT.

This clone was seen more than once but under ten times. J is TRBJ2-1 and V is TRBV6-5; 7 bases align to TRBD2. Unmatched junction bases numbered 1, after V lost 3 bases and J lost 5 bases. The germline V gene encodes CDR1 MNHEY and CDR2 SVGAGI. The CDR3 extends over 13 amino acids. This CDR3 reads CASSYGTNNEQFF. The CDR3, as DNA: TGTGCCAGCAGTTATGGGACTAACAATGAGCAGTTCTTC.

This clone was counted between two and nine times. A much larger clone sits a single nucleotide away, making a read error possible. The V and J genes are TRBV30 and TRBJ2-1; the D gene is possibly TRBD2 (5 bases). The germline V and J ends were trimmed by 5 bases and 7 bases, with 15 bases remaining between them. This CDR3 has 13 residues. The V gene's germline CDR1 is GTSNPN and CDR2 SVGIG (reference sequence). CDR3: CAWLNGVRNEQFF. CDR3 DNA: TGTGCCTGGCTAAACGGGGTTCGGAATGAGCAGTTCTTC.

This clone has ten or more counts. Other DNA sequences in the same sample also yield this CDR3. The V and J genes are TRBV7-2 and TRBJ1-3; TRBD1 matches 10 bases. The ends lost 4 bases at V and 5 bases at J; junction bases unmatched: 2. CDR3 length equals 14 residues. CDR1 is SGHTA, CDR2 FQGNSA, per germline. The CDR3 loop reads CASSSTGGRNTIYF. The CDR3 nucleotides are TGTGCCAGCAGCTCGACAGGGGGCAGAAACACCATATATTTT.

This clone was picked up a small number of times. The V gene is TRBV6-1, the J gene TRBJ2-3, with D possibly being TRBD2 (6 bases). CDR1 and CDR2 (germline): MNHNS, SASEGT. This CDR3 has 15 amino acids. Trimming pared 5 bases from V and 5 bases from J, leaving 17 bases between. This CDR3 reads CASSPRSGWGDTQYF. The CDR3 DNA is TGTGCCAGCAGTCCCCGTAGCGGTTGGGGAGATACGCAGTATTTT.

The sample holds many counts of this clone. Here the CDR3 DNA reads TGTGCCAGTAGTGACAGGGGTCCCTATGGCTACACCTTC. Translating gives CASSDRGPYGYTF. The chain has TRBV19 and TRBJ1-2, with TRBD1 matching 8 bases. The CDR3 spans 13 residues. Looked up from germline, CDR1 is LNHDA and CDR2 is SQIVND (reference sequence). With 5 bases clipped from V and 4 bases from J, the junction kept 3 bases outside the gene matches.

This clone was seen many times. The chain carries TRBV4-2 and TRBJ2-1, with 10 bases matching TRBD2. This CDR3 spans 15 amino acids. Unmatched junction bases numbered 4, after V lost 0 bases and J lost 8 bases. In germline, CDR1 is LGHNA, CDR2 YNFKEQ. In nucleotides, the CDR3 is TGTGCCAGCAGCCAAGAAGCGGGGGGGCTGGATGAGCAGTTCTTC. This sequence encodes CASSQEAGGLDEQFF.

A word on this clone: It may be a read error: a sequence one base away is much more abundant. The chain joins TRBV3-1 to TRBJ2-3; D gene ambiguous. Germline loops: CDR1 LGHDT, CDR2 YNNKEL (reference sequence). V lost 1 base and J 2 bases, leaving 4 bases between the germline ends. The length of the CDR3 is 13 residues. The CDR3 protein is CASSQAITDTQYF. CDR3 nucleotides: TGTGCCAGCAGCCAAGCTATCACAGATACGCAGTATTTT.

CDR3 loop: CASSLAPTGAYEQYF. In nucleotides, the CDR3 is TGTGCCAGCAGCTTAGCCCCGACAGGGGCGTACGAGCAGTACTTC. The chain uses TRBV11-2 and TRBJ2-7; TRBD1 aligns across 8 bases. The ends lost 1 base at V and 4 bases at J; junction bases unmatched: 6. The germline CDR1 and CDR2 sequences are SGHAT and FQNNGV. The CDR3 is 15 amino acids.